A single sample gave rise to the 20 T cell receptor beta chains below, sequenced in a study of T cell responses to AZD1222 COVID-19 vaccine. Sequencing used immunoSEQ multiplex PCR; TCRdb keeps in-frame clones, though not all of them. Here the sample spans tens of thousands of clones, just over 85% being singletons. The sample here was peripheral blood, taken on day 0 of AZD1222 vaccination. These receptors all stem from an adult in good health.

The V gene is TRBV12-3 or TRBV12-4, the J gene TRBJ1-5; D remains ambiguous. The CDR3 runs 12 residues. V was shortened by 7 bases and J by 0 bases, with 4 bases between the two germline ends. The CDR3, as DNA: TGTGCCAGCACCGCTAGCAATCAGCCCCAGCATTTT. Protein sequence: CASTASNQPQHF.

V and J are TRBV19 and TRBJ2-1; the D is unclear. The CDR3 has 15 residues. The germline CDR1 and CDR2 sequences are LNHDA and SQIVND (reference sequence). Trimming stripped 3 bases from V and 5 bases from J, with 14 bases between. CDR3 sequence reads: CASSITFGQNNEQFF. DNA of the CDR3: TGTGCCAGTAGTATCACCTTCGGGCAGAACAATGAGCAGTTCTTC.

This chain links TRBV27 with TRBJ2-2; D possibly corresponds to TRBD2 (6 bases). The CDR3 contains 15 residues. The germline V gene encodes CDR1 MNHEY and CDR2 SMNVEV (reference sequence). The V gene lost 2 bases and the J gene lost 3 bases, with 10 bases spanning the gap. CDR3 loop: CASSLTRGDTGELFF. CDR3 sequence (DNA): TGTGCCAGCAGTTTAACGCGGGGCGACACCGGGGAGCTGTTTTTT.

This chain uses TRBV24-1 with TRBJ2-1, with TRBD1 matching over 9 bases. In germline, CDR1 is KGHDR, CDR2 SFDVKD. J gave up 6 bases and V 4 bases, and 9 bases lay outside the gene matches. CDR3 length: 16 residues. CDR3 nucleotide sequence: TGTGCCACCAGTGACAGGACAGGGGCCCTGGGCAATGAGCAGTTCTTC. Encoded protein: CATSDRTGALGNEQFF.

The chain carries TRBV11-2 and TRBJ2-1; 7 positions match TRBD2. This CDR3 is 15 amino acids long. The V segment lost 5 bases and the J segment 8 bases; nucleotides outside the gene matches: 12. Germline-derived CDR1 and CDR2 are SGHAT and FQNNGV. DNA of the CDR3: TGTGCCAGCAGCCGGATGGGCGGGAGAAGGTATGAGCAGTTCTTC. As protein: CASSRMGGRRYEQFF.

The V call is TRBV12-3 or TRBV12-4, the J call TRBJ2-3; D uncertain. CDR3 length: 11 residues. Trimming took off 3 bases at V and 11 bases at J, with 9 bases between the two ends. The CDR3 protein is CASSLQEMQYF. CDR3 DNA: TGTGCCAGCAGTTTGCAAGAAATGCAGTATTTT.

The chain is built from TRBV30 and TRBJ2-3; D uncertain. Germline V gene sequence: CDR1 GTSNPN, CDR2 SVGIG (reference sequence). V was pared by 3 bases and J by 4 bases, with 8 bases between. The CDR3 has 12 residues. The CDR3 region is CAWRTSADTQYF. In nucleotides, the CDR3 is TGTGCCTGGAGGACCTCCGCAGATACGCAGTATTTT.

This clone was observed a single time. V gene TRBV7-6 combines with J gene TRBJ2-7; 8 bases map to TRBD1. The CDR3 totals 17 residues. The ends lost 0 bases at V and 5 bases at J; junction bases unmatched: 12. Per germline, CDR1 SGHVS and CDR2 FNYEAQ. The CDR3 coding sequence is TGTGCCAGCAGCTTAGCCCCTGCGCGGCAGGGGGCCCACGAGCAGTACTTC. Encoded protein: CASSLAPARQGAHEQYF.

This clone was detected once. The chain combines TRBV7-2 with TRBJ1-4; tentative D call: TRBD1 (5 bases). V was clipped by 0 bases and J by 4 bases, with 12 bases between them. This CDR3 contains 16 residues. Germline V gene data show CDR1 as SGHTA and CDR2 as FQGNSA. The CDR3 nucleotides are TGTGCCAGCAGCTTAGCGCCGGGACGGAATAATGAAAAACTGTTTTTT. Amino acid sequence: CASSLAPGRNNEKLFF.

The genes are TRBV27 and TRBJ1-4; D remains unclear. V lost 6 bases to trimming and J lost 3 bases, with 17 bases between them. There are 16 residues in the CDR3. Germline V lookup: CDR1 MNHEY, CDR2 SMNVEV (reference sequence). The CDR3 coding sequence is TGTGCCAGCAGCCTCGGGTCAGGTCCGCCTAATGAAAAACTGTTTTTT. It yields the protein CASSLGSGPPNEKLFF.

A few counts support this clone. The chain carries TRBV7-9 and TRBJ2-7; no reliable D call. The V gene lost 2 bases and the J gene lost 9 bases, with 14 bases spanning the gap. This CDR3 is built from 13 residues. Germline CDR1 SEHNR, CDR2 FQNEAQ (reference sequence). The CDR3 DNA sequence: TGTGCCAGCAGCTTAAATTCCGGTATAGGGCAGTACTTC. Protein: CASSLNSGIGQYF.

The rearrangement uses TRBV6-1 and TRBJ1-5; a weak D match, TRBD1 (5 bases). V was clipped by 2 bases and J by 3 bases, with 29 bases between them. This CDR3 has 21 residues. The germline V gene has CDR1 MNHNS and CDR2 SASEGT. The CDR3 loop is CASSEPGPAASVITNNQPQHF. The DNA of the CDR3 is TGTGCCAGCAGTGAACCGGGGCCAGCTGCATCCGTTATTACAAACAATCAGCCCCAGCATTTT.

CDR3 coding DNA: TGTGCCAGCAGCTCCCGACAGGGGGCTGTTGGCTACACCTTC. This translates into CASSSRQGAVGYTF. J is TRBJ1-2 and V is TRBV7-9, with 10 bases lining up with TRBD1. CDR3 length: 14 amino acids. V lost 4 bases to trimming and J lost 7 bases; unmatched junction nucleotides: 6. Germline V gene data show CDR1 as SEHNR and CDR2 as FQNEAQ (reference sequence).

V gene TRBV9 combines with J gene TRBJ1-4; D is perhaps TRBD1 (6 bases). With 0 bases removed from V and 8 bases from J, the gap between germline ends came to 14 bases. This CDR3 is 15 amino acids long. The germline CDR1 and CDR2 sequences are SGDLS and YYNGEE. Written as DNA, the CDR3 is TGTGCCAGCAGCGTAGCTTGGGGGGCGGGCGAAAAACTGTTTTTT. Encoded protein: CASSVAWGAGEKLFF. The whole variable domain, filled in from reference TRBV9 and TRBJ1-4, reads DSGVTQTPKHLITATGQRVTLRCSPRSGDLSVYWYQQSLDQGLQFLIQYYNGEERAKGNILERFSAQQFPDLHSELNLSSLELGDSALYFCASSVAWGAGEKLFFGSGTQLSVL.

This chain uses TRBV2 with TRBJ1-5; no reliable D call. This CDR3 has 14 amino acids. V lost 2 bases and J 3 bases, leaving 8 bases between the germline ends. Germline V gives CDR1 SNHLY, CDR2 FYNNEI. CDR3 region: CASSERRNNQPQHF. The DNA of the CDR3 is TGTGCCAGCAGTGAACGACGGAACAATCAGCCCCAGCATTTT.

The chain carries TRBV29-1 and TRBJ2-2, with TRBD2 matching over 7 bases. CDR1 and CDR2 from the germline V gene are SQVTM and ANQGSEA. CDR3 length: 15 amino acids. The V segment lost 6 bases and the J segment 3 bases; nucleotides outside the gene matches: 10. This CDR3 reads CSVRSGGGYTGELFF. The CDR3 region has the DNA TGCAGCGTCCGAAGTGGGGGAGGGTACACCGGGGAGCTGTTTTTT.

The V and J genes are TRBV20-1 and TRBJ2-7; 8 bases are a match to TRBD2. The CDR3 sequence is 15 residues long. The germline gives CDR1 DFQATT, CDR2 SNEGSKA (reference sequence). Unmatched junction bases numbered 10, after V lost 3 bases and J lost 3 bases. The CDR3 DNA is TGCAGTGCTAGTGGTCCCCTAGCGGGTCACTACGAGCAGTACTTC. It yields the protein CSASGPLAGHYEQYF.

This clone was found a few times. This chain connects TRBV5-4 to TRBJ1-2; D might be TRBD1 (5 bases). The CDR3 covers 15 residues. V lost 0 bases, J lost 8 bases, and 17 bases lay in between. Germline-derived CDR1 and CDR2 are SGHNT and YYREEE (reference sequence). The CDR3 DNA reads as TGTGCCAGCAGCTTGGATCAGGGACCCCTGGGGGGCTACACCTTC. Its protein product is CASSLDQGPLGGYTF.

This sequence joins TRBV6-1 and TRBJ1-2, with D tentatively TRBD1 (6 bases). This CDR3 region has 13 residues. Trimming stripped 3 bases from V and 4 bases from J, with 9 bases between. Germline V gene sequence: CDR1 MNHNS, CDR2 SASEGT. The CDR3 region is CASSESRGYGYTF. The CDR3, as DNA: TGTGCCAGCAGTGAGTCCAGGGGCTATGGCTACACCTTC.

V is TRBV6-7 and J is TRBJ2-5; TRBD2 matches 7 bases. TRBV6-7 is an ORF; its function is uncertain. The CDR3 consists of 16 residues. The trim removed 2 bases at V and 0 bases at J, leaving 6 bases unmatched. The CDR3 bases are TGTGCCAGCAGTTACCCGCTAGCGGTGTACCAAGAGACCCAGTACTTC. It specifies CASSYPLAVYQETQYF.